A selection of T cell receptor beta chains follows, all from one sample in a study of blood T cell repertoires in COVID-19. TCRdb's copy holds only in-frame clones and misses some; the assay was immunoSEQ multiplex PCR. The sample lists some 250,000 clones, 80% to 90% seen once, with 1.9% in the top ten. Material for sequencing was PBMCs or T cells enriched from blood (not recorded which). The receptors shown here come from a woman between 45 and 65 years old who had recovered from COVID-19. Both conserved end residues are part of each CDR3. A D gene is named only where the DNA matches it firmly. Only some rows state a clone size, as once, few, many or a class for expanded clones.

cdr3_nt cdr3_aa v_call d_call clone_size j_call
TGTGCCATCAGTGATCGTCAGGGGATTGAGGGCTACACCTTC CAISDRQGIEGYTF TRBV10-3 . . TRBJ1-2
TGTGCCAGCAGCGTGGGGACTCCAATTTACAATGAGCAGTTCTTC CASSVGTPIYNEQFF TRBV7-3 . . TRBJ2-1
TGCGCCAGCAGCGGGGGCTCCGCAGGGGTGCAAGAGACCCAGTACTTC CASSGGSAGVQETQYF TRBV5-1 . once TRBJ2-5
TGTGCCAGCAGCACCCGACAGGGGGGAAACACCATATATTTT CASSTRQGGNTIYF TRBV7-9 TRBD1 . TRBJ1-3
TGCGCCACCGGACTAGCTGGTGAGACCCAGTACTTC CATGLAGETQYF TRBV5-1 TRBD2 . TRBJ2-5
TGCAGCGTTGTGGCACATCTGAACACTGAAGCTTTCTTT CSVVAHLNTEAFF TRBV29-1 . . TRBJ1-1
TGTGCCAGCAGTTATGGTATTGTCGAGCGGGAATTAGACTATGGCTACACCTTC CASSYGIVERELDYGYTF TRBV28 . . TRBJ1-2
TGTGCCAGCAGGACCGGGACTACCATCTCTAGCACAGATACGCAGTATTTT CASRTGTTISSTDTQYF TRBV5-4 TRBD2 . TRBJ2-3
TGTGCCAGCAGTTACAGTTACATACCGAGACAGGGAAGGGGTGCCCTCCACTTT CASSYSYIPRQGRGALHF TRBV27 TRBD1 . TRBJ1-6
TGTGCCAGCAGCACTGGACAGTCGCATGCGACGGGGTTGTTTTTT CASSTGQSHATGLFF TRBV28 . . TRBJ1-4
TGTGCCAGCAGTTTGCGGAGGGGAGGGACTGAAGCTTTCTTT CASSLRRGGTEAFF TRBV27 . . TRBJ1-1
TGTGCCAGCAGCCAAGGGGGCGGCCTGGGGGGCTACACCTTC CASSQGGGLGGYTF TRBV5-5 TRBD1 . TRBJ1-2
TGTGCCAGTAGTATAAGGCTGCAGGGCGAGACCCAGTACTTC CASSIRLQGETQYF TRBV19 . . TRBJ2-5
TGTGCCAGCAGTTCGGACATCCAGAAAAATCAGCCCCAGCATTTT CASSSDIQKNQPQHF TRBV28 . . TRBJ1-5
TGTGCCAGCAGTGAGCCCGGGACAGCCACTGAAGCTTTCTTT CASSEPGTATEAFF TRBV25-1 TRBD1 . TRBJ1-1
TGTGCCAGCAGTACGACAGGGGGCGGGTACGAGCAGTACTTC CASSTTGGGYEQYF TRBV6-5 TRBD1 . TRBJ2-7
TGTGCCAGTAGTTCCTGGACAGGGCGAACTGAAGCTTTCTTT CASSSWTGRTEAFF TRBV19 TRBD1 once TRBJ1-1
TGCAGCGTGTCCCACACAGATACGCAGTATTTT CSVSHTDTQYF TRBV29-1 . . TRBJ2-3
TGTGCCTGGAGTGGGGCAGAAACTAATGAAAAACTGTTTTTT CAWSGAETNEKLFF TRBV30 . . TRBJ1-4
TGTGCCAGCAGCTTATTCGCTAGCGGGCGCGAGCAGTACTTC CASSLFASGREQYF TRBV7-2 TRBD2 few TRBJ2-7
TGTGCCAGCAGCCAAGGCCTTTATAGCGGGAGCTACGAGCAGTACTTC CASSQGLYSGSYEQYF TRBV4-2 TRBD2 . TRBJ2-7
TGTGCCAGCAGCCCTAAGGGACAGCACACCGGGGAGCTGTTTTTT CASSPKGQHTGELFF TRBV7-8 TRBD1 . TRBJ2-2
TGTGCCAGCAGCCAAGAGACAGGCCCCCTCCACGAGCAGTACTTC CASSQETGPLHEQYF TRBV3-1/TRBV3-2 . . TRBJ2-7
TGTGCCAGCAGCCAACCCCTACTAGCGGGGGACACCGGGGAGCTGTTTTTT CASSQPLLAGDTGELFF TRBV11-3 TRBD2 . TRBJ2-2
TGTGCCAGCAGTTTCCGGGGGGCCTCTAACTATGGCTACACCTTC CASSFRGASNYGYTF TRBV27 . . TRBJ1-2
TGTGCCAGCAGCCGACCAGGGGGCGACGAGCAGTACTTC CASSRPGGDEQYF TRBV7-9 TRBD1 few TRBJ2-7
TGTGCCAGCAGTTTATCAGGATTTCGATCGCTTAACTATGGCTACACCTTC CASSLSGFRSLNYGYTF TRBV28 . . TRBJ1-2
TGTGCCAGCAGTATGGCTAGCGGCCAGCGGGAGACCCAGTACTTC CASSMASGQRETQYF TRBV28 TRBD2 once TRBJ2-5
TGTGCCAGCAGCCTAGGGACAGCATACAATGAGCAGTTCTTC CASSLGTAYNEQFF TRBV5-8 TRBD1 . TRBJ2-1
TGCGCCAGCAGCTTGCCGGGACTAGCGGGAGGAGAGACCCAGTACTTC CASSLPGLAGGETQYF TRBV5-1 TRBD2 . TRBJ2-5
TGTGCCAGCAGCTTTGGGGACAGTCCCTCCTACAATGAGCAGTTCTTC CASSFGDSPSYNEQFF TRBV12-1 . . TRBJ2-1
TGTGCCAGCAGCAGACTAGCGGGAGGGCGTGAGACCCAGTACTTC CASSRLAGGRETQYF TRBV5-6 TRBD2 . TRBJ2-5
TGTGCCAGTAGTATAGCCCCAGATACCTACGAGCAGTACTTC CASSIAPDTYEQYF TRBV19 . once TRBJ2-7
TGCGCCAGCAGCCAAGCACCTGGGACTAGCGGGAGTAGGGGCGGGGAGCTGTTTTTT CASSQAPGTSGSRGGELFF TRBV4-1 TRBD2 . TRBJ2-2
TGTGCCACCAGCAGAGATGTTGGGGGCGGCTATAATTCACCCCTCCACTTT CATSRDVGGGYNSPLHF TRBV15 . . TRBJ1-6
TGTGCCAGCAGCCCAACGGGACAGGGCAATCAGCCCCAGCATTTT CASSPTGQGNQPQHF TRBV28 TRBD1 . TRBJ1-5
TGTGCCAGCAGCCCCGGACAGGGCGCACGGGAGACCCAGTACTTC CASSPGQGARETQYF TRBV7-6 TRBD1 . TRBJ2-5
TGTGCCAGCAGCCCCCGATATGGTAGCGGCAGCTCCTACAATGAGCAGTTCTTC CASSPRYGSGSSYNEQFF TRBV7-9 . . TRBJ2-1
TGTGCCAGCAGCAAAACGGAACAGAGCACAGATACGCAGTATTTT CASSKTEQSTDTQYF TRBV4-2 . . TRBJ2-3
TGTGCCAGCAGTCCGACAGTCTATAATTCACCCCTCCACTTT CASSPTVYNSPLHF TRBV27 . . TRBJ1-6
TGTGCCTGGAGGGGCGGGACTAGCGGGAGGACCACAAAAAGCTACACCGGGGAGCTGTTTTTT CAWRGGTSGRTTKSYTGELFF TRBV30 TRBD2 . TRBJ2-2
TGCGCCAGCAGCTCACAGGGCGGGAACACTGAAGCTTTCTTT CASSSQGGNTEAFF TRBV5-1 . . TRBJ1-1
TGTGCCAGCAGTGAATGGGGACAGGGGCGGGCCGGGGAGCTGTTTTTT CASSEWGQGRAGELFF TRBV25-1 TRBD1 . TRBJ2-2
TGTGCCAGCAGTTGGGCGGGTTACAATGAGCAGTTCTTC CASSWAGYNEQFF TRBV12-3/TRBV12-4 . . TRBJ2-1
TGTGCCAGCAGAATAGGACTAGCGGTGGGCGTGCAGTTCTTC CASRIGLAVGVQFF TRBV7-8 TRBD2 once TRBJ2-1